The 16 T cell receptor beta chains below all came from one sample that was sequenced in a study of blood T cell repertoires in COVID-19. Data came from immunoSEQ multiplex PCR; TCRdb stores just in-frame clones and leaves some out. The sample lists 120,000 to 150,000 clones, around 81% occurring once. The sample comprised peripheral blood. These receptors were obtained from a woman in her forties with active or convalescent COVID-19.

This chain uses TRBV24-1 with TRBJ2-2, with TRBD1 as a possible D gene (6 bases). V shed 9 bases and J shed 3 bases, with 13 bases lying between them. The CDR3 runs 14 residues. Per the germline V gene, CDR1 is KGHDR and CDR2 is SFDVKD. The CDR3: CATGRAGDTGELFF. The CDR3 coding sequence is TGTGCCACCGGGCGGGCAGGGGACACCGGGGAGCTGTTTTTT.

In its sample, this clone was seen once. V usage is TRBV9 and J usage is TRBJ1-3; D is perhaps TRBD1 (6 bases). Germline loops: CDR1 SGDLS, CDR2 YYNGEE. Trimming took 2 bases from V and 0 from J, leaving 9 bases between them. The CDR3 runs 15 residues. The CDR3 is CASSVGHTSGNTIYF. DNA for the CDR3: TGTGCCAGCAGCGTGGGACATACCTCTGGAAACACCATATATTTT.

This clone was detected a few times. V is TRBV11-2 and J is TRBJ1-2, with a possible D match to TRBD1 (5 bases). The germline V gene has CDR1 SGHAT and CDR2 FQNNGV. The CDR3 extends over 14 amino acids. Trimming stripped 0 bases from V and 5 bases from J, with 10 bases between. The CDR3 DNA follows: TGTGCCAGCAGCTTAGAGCCCGGGGGATATGGCTACACCTTC. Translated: CASSLEPGGYGYTF.

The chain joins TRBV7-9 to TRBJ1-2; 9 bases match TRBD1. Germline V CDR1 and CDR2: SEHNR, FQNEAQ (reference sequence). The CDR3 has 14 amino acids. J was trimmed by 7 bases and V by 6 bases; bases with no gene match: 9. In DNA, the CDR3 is TGTGCCAGCAGACGGGACAGGGAAATAGGTGGCTACACCTTC. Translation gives CASRRDREIGGYTF.

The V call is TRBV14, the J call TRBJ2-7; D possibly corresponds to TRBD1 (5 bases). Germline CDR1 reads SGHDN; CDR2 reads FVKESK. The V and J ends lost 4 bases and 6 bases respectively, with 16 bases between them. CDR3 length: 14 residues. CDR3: CASSPNDGRGEQYF. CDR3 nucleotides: TGTGCCAGCAGCCCTAACGACGGAAGGGGCGAGCAGTACTTC.

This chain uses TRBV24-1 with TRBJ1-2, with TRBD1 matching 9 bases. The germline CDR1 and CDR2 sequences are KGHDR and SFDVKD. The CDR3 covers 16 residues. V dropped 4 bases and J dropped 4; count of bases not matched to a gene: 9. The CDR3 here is CATSDRTGGVGYGYTF. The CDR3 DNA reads TGTGCCACCAGTGACAGAACAGGGGGCGTCGGCTATGGCTACACCTTC.

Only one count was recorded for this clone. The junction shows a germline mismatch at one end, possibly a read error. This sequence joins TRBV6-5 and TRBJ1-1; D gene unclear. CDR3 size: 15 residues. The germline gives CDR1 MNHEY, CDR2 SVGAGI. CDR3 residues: CASSDSMVLAAKAFF. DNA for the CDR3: TGTGCCAGCAGTGACTCGATGGTCTTAGCCGCTAAAGCTTTCTTT.

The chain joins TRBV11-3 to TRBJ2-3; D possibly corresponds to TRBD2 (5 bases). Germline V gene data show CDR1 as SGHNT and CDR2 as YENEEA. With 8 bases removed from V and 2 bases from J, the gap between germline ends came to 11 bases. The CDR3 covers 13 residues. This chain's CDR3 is CASWASFTDTQYF. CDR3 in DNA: TGTGCCAGCTGGGCTAGCTTCACAGATACGCAGTATTTT.

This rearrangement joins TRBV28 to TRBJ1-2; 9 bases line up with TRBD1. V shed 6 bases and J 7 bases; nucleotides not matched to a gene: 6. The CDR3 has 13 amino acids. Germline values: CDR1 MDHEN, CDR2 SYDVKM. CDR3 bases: TGTGCCAGCAGCGGGACAGGGAGTCGTGGCTACACCTTC. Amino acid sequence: CASSGTGSRGYTF.

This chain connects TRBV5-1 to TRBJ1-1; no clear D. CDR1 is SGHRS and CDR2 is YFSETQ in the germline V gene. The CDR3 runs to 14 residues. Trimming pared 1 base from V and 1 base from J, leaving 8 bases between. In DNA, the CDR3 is TGCGCCAGCAGCTTGATAGCTGGGAACACTGAAGCTTTCTTT. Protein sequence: CASSLIAGNTEAFF.

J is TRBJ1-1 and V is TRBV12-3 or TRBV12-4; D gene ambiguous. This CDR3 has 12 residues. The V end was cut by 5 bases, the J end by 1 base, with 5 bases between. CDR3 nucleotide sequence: TGTGCCAGCAGTACGAGGAACACTGAAGCTTTCTTT. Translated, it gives CASSTRNTEAFF.

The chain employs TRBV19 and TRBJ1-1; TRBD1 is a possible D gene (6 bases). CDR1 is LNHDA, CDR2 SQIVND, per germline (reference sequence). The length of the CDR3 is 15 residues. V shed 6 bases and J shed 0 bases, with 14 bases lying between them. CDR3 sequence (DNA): TGTGCCAGTAGGACCCGAGGGGGTATGAACACTGAAGCTTTCTTT. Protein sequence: CASRTRGGMNTEAFF.

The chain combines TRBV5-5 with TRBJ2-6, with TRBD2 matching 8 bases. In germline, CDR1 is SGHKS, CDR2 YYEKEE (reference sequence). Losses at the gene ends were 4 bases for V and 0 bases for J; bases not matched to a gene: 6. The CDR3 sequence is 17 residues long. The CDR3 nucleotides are TGTGCCAGCAGCCCGATCGGGGGGGTCTCTGGGGCCAACGTCCTGACTTTC. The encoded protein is CASSPIGGVSGANVLTF.

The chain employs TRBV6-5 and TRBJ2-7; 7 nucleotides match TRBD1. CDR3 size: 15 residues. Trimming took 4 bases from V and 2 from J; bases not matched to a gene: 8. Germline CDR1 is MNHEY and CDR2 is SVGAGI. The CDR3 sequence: CASSFTTGSTYEQYF. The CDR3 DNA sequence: TGTGCCAGCAGTTTCACGACAGGGTCGACCTACGAGCAGTACTTC.

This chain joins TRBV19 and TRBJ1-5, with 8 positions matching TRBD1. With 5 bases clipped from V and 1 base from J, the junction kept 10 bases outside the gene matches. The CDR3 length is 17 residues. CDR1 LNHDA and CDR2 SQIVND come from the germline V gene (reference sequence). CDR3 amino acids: CASSGQGSTRSNQPQHF. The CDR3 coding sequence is TGTGCCAGTAGTGGACAGGGATCAACGAGAAGCAATCAGCCCCAGCATTTT.

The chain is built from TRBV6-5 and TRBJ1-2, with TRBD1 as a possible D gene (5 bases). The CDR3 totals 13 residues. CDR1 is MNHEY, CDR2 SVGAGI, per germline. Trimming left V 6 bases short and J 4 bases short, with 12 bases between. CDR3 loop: CASRLTEFYGYTF. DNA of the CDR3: TGTGCCAGCAGATTGACAGAGTTCTATGGCTACACCTTC.